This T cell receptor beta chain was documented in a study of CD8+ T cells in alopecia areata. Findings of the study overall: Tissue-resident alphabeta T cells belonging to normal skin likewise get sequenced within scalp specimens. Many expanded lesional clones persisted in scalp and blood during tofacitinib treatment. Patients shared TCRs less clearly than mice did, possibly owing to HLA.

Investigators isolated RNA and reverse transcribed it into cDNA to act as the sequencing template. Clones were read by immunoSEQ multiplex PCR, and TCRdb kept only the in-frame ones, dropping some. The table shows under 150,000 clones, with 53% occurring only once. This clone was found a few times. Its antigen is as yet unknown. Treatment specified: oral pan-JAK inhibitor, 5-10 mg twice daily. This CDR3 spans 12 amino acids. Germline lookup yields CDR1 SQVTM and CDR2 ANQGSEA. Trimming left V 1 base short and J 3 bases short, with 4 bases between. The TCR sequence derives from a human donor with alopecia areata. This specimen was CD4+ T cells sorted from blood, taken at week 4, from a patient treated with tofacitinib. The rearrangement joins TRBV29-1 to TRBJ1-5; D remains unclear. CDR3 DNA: TGCAGCGTTGAAGTCACCAATCAGCCCCAGCATTTT. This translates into CSVEVTNQPQHF.